This is a list of T cell receptor beta chains from one sample in a study of T-cell reconstitution after alpha-beta-depleted transplantation in children. TCRdb ran MiXCR on the PCR reads and lists one entry per CDR3 protein. The data show around 440,000 distinct CDR3 sequences, with 16% seen just once and around 28% held by the top ten. The source was PBMCs, mostly from graft donor cells, collected 360 days after TCRalphabeta/CD19-depleted stem cell transplant. These receptor sequences come from a boy in the first two years of life who had a stem cell transplant for Wiskott-Aldrich syndrome, so the T cells may come from the graft donor. Both conserved end residues are part of each CDR3. D genes are given only for firm matches. A row's size may be missing; if present it is once, few, many or a size class.

d_gene,j_gene,v_gene,abundance,CDR3aa,CDR3nt
-,TRBJ2-5,TRBV7-2,-,CASSSSGRAQETQYF,TGTGCCAGCAGCTCCTCGGGTAGGGCCCAAGAGACCCAGTACTTC
-,TRBJ2-2,TRBV10-2,few,CATKDRLAGELFF,TGCGCCACCAAGGACCGCTTGGCCGGGGAGCTGTTTTTT
-,TRBJ2-7,TRBV20-1,few,CSASHTSTYEQYF,TGCAGTGCTAGTCACACCAGTACCTACGAGCAGTACTTC
TRBD1,TRBJ2-2,TRBV5-6,-,CASSFIGQVLTGELFF,TGTGCCAGCAGCTTTATCGGACAGGTCCTCACCGGGGAGCTGTTTTTT
-,TRBJ2-2,TRBV5-1,once,CASSPPFSPGELFF,TGCGCCAGCAGCCCCCCGTTTAGTCCCGGGGAGCTGTTTTTT
TRBD2,TRBJ2-1,TRBV10-2,few,CASSTLAGVPHYNEQFF,TGCGCCAGCAGTACGCTAGCGGGAGTGCCACACTACAATGAGCAGTTCTTC
TRBD1,TRBJ2-2,TRBV20-1,-,CSAPDRERTGELFF,TGCAGTGCTCCTGACAGGGAGAGGACCGGGGAGCTGTTTTTT
-,TRBJ2-1,TRBV7-9,few,CASSLYGGGSYNEQFF,TGTGCCAGCAGCTTATATGGGGGAGGCTCCTACAATGAGCAGTTCTTC
-,TRBJ2-3,TRBV29-1,-,CSVGRSGVPDTQYF,TGCAGCGTTGGGAGATCGGGGGTGCCAGATACGCAGTATTTT
-,TRBJ2-7,TRBV29-1,-,CSVTSLAGYEQYF,TGCAGCGTCACTAGCTTGGCGGGCTACGAGCAGTACTTC
-,TRBJ2-2,TRBV20-1,few,CSARVPGSGELFF,TGCAGTGCTAGAGTGCCAGGGAGCGGGGAGCTGTTTTTT
TRBD2,TRBJ2-1,TRBV5-1,many,CASSSVLAGGNEQFF,TGCGCCAGCAGTTCCGTTCTAGCGGGAGGCAATGAGCAGTTCTTC
TRBD1,TRBJ1-2,TRBV10-3,few,CAISESDRNYGYTF,TGTGCCATCAGTGAGTCGGACAGGAACTATGGCTACACCTTC
-,TRBJ1-4,TRBV29-1,-,CSVGGGNEKLFF,TGCAGCGTCGGGGGAGGAAATGAAAAACTGTTTTTT
TRBD2,TRBJ2-7,TRBV20-1,-,CSARDFRTSTYEQYF,TGCAGTGCTAGAGATTTTAGGACTAGCACCTACGAGCAGTACTTC
TRBD2,TRBJ2-2,TRBV10-3,-,CAINQLAGGITGELFF,TGTGCCATCAATCAACTAGCGGGGGGCATCACCGGGGAGCTGTTTTTT
-,TRBJ1-3,TRBV12-3/TRBV12-4,-,CASSLRSGNTIYF,TGTGCCAGCAGTTTGCGGTCTGGAAACACCATATATTTT
-,TRBJ2-2,TRBV20-1,-,CSAPGVSTGTGELFF,TGCAGCGCCCCGGGAGTCTCAACGGGGACCGGGGAGCTGTTTTTT
-,TRBJ2-2,TRBV11-2,-,CASSPQPVLANTGELFF,TGTGCCAGCAGCCCACAGCCGGTTCTCGCGAACACCGGGGAGCTGTTTTTT
TRBD1,TRBJ2-3,TRBV29-1,-,CSADRGEDTQYF,TGCAGCGCTGACAGGGGGGAGGATACGCAGTATTTT
TRBD2,TRBJ2-2,TRBV30,-,CAGFLRAGGGTGELFF,TGTGCCGGATTCCTCCGAGCGGGAGGTGGAACCGGGGAGCTGTTTTTT
-,TRBJ1-5,TRBV10-3,many,CAISQGRVNQPQHF,TGTGCCATCAGTCAGGGACGGGTCAATCAGCCCCAGCATTTT
TRBD2,TRBJ2-5,TRBV4-2,-,CASSQDRASGVSETQYF,TGTGCCAGCAGCCAAGATCGGGCTAGCGGGGTTTCAGAGACCCAGTACTTC
TRBD1,TRBJ2-3,TRBV3-1,few,CASSQYTGDQGTDTQYF,TGTGCCAGCAGCCAATACACAGGGGATCAAGGCACAGATACGCAGTATTTT
-,TRBJ2-7,TRBV4-1,-,CASSQEGSAHWGEQYF,TGCGCCAGCAGCCAAGAGGGGAGTGCGCACTGGGGCGAGCAGTACTTC
-,TRBJ2-1,TRBV12-3/TRBV12-4,-,CASRNRINEQFF,TGTGCCAGCAGAAATAGAATCAATGAGCAGTTCTTC
-,TRBJ2-1,TRBV6-4,few,CASSPTPPAFVAVDEQFF,TGTGCCAGCAGTCCCACCCCACCGGCATTTGTCGCCGTCGATGAGCAGTTCTTC
TRBD1,TRBJ2-7,TRBV5-1,few,CASSIWTGISYEQYF,TGCGCCAGCAGCATATGGACAGGGATCTCCTACGAGCAGTACTTC
-,TRBJ2-4,TRBV5-6,-,CASSGYGANIQYF,TGTGCCAGCTCAGGGTATGGGGCGAACATTCAGTACTTC
-,TRBJ2-5,TRBV14,-,CASSQVQLQETQYF,TGTGCCAGCAGCCAAGTGCAGCTCCAAGAGACCCAGTACTTC
-,TRBJ2-7,TRBV7-2,few,CASSSTADGAYEQYF,TGTGCCAGCAGCTCCACCGCGGACGGGGCCTACGAGCAGTACTTC
-,TRBJ2-2,TRBV10-3,few,CAISDEGPGELFF,TGTGCCATCAGTGACGAGGGCCCCGGGGAGCTGTTTTTT
-,TRBJ2-5,TRBV12-3/TRBV12-4,many,CASLPGRGRSKTQYF,TGTGCCAGCCTGCCGGGAAGGGGGAGGAGTAAGACCCAGTACTTC
-,TRBJ1-1,TRBV12-3/TRBV12-4,few,CASSLESAGGLKSPEAFF,TGTGCCAGCAGTTTAGAATCGGCAGGAGGTCTTAAGTCCCCTGAAGCTTTCTTT
TRBD1,TRBJ2-7,TRBV7-8,-,CASSFKGQGFGEQYF,TGTGCCAGCAGCTTCAAAGGACAGGGTTTTGGGGAGCAGTACTTC